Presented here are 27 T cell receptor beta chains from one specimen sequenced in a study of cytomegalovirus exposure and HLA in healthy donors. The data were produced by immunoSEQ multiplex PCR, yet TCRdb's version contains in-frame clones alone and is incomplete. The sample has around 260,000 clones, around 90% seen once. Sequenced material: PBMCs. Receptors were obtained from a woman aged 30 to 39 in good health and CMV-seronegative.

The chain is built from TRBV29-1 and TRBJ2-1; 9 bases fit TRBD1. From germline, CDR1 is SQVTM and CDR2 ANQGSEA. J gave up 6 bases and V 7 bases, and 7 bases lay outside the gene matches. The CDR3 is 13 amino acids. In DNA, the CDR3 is TGCAGCGCCGAGGGACAGGGAGGCAATGAGCAGTTCTTC. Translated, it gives CSAEGQGGNEQFF.

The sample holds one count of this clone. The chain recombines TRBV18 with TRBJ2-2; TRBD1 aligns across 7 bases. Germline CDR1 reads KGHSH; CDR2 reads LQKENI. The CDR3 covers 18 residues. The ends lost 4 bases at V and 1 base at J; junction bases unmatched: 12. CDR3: CASSHLNPGQLNTGELFF. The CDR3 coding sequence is TGTGCCAGCTCACACCTGAACCCGGGACAGCTGAACACCGGGGAGCTGTTTTTT.

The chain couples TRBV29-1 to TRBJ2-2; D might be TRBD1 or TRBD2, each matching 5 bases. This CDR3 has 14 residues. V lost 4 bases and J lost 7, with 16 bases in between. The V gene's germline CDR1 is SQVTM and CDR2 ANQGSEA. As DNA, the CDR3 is TGCAGCGTTGCCTCGGGGCTAGCTGGCGGGGAGCTGTTTTTT. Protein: CSVASGLAGGELFF.

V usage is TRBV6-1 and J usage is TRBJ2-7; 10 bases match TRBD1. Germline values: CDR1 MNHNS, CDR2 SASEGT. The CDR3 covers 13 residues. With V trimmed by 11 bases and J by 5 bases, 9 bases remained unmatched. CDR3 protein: CALRGTGAHEQYF. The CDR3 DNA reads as TGTGCCCTTAGAGGGACAGGGGCCCACGAGCAGTACTTC.

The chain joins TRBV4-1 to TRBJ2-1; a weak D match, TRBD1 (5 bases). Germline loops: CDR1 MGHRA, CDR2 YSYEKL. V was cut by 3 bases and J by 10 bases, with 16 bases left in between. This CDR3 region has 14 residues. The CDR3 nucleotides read TGCGCCAGCAGCCAGAGCCCCCAGGGAAAGGAGCAGTTCTTC. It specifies CASSQSPQGKEQFF.

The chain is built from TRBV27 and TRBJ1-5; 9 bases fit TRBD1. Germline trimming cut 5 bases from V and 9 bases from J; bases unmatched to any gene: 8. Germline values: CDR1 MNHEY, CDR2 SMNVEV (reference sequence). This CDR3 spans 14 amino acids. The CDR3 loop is CASSRGQGSAPQHF. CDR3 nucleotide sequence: TGTGCCAGCAGTCGAGGACAGGGGAGCGCGCCCCAGCATTTT.

CDR3 nucleotides: TGTGCCAGCAGCAAAGATCCAGCGCGTGGGGAGCTGTTTTTT. Translated: CASSKDPARGELFF. The rearrangement joins TRBV21-1 to TRBJ2-2; TRBD2 reflects the table's D call only, with no check against the DNA. TRBV21-1 is a listed pseudogene. This CDR3 is built from 14 residues.

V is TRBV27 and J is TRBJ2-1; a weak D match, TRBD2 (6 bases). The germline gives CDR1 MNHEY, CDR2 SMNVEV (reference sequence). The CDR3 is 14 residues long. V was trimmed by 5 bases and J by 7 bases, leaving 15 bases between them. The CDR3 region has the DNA TGTGCCAGCAGTGCAGGGACTGCCCTTAATGAGCAGTTCTTC. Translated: CASSAGTALNEQFF.

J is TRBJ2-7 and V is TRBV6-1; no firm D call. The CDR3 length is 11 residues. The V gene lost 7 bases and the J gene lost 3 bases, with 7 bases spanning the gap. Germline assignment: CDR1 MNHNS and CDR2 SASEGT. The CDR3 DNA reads TGTGCCAGCATGTGGAACTACGAGCAGTACTTC. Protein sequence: CASMWNYEQYF.

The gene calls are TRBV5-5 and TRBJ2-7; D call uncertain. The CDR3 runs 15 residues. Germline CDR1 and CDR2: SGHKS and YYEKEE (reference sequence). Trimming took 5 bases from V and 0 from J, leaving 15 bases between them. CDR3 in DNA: TGTGCCAGCAGTCTAAAAGTATTTCCCTCCTACGAGCAGTACTTC. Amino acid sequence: CASSLKVFPSYEQYF.

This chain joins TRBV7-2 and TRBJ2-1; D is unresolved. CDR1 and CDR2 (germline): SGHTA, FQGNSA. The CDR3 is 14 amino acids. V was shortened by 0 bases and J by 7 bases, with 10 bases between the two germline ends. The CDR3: CASSLAYHGNEQFF. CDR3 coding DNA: TGTGCCAGCAGCTTAGCGTATCACGGGAATGAGCAGTTCTTC.

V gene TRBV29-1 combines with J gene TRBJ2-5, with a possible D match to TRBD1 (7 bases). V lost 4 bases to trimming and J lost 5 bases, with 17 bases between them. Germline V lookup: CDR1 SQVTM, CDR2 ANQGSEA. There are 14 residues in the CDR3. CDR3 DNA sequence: TGCAGCGTTGGCGGGTGGTCAGGGGGGGAGACCCAGTACTTC. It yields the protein CSVGGWSGGETQYF. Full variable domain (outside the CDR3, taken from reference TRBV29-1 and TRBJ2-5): SAVISQKPSRDICQRGTSLTIQCQVDSQVTMMFWYRQQPGQSLTLIATANQGSEATYESGFVIDKFPISRPNLTFSTLTVSNMSPEDSSIYLCSVGGWSGGETQYFGPGTRLLVL.

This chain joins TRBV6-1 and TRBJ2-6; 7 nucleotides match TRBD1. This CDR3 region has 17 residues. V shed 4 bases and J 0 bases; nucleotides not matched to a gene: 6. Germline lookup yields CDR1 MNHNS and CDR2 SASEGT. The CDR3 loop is CASSARTGRSGANVLTF. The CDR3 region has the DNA TGTGCCAGCAGTGCTCGGACAGGCCGCTCTGGGGCCAACGTCCTGACTTTC.

DNA of the CDR3: TGTGCCAGCAGCGAAAGACAGGGAAGAGGGACTGAAGCTTTCTTT. Its translation: CASSERQGRGTEAFF. The rearrangement uses TRBV7-9 and TRBJ1-1; 7 bases line up with TRBD1. The V gene's germline CDR1 is SEHNR and CDR2 FQNEAQ (reference sequence). Losses at the gene ends were 5 bases for V and 5 bases for J; bases not matched to a gene: 11. CDR3 length equals 15 residues.

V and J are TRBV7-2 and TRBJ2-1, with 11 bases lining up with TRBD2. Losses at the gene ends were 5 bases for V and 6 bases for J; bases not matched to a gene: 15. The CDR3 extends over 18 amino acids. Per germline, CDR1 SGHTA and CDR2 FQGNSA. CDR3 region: CASSTGAFGTSGTNEQFF. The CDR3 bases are TGTGCCAGCAGCACGGGAGCATTTGGGACTAGCGGCACCAATGAGCAGTTCTTC.

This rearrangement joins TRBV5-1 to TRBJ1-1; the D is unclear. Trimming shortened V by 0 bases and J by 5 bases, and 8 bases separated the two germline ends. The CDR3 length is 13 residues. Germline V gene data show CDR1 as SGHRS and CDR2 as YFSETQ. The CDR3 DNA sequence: TGCGCCAGCAGCTTGGAGCTGGGGACTGAAGCTTTCTTT. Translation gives CASSLELGTEAFF.

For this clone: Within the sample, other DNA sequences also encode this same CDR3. DNA for the CDR3: TGCGCCAGCAGCCTGGGACAAGAGACCCAGTACTTC. Translation: CASSLGQETQYF. The V and J genes are TRBV5-1 and TRBJ2-5; D call uncertain. CDR3 length: 12 amino acids. Germline V gives CDR1 SGHRS, CDR2 YFSETQ. Trimming left V 4 bases short and J 2 bases short, with 6 bases between.

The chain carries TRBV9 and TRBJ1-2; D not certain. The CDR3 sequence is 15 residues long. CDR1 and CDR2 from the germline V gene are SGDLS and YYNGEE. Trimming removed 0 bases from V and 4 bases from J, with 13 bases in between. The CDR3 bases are TGTGCCAGCAGCGTAGCGGGGAGTAGCGTCTATGGCTACACCTTC. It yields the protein CASSVAGSSVYGYTF.

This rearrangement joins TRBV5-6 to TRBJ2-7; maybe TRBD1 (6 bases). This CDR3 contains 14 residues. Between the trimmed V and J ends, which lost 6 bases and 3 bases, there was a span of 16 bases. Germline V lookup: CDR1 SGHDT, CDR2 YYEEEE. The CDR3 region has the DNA TGTGCCAGCAACCTTTTGGCCAGGGGCTACGAGCAGTACTTC. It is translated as CASNLLARGYEQYF.

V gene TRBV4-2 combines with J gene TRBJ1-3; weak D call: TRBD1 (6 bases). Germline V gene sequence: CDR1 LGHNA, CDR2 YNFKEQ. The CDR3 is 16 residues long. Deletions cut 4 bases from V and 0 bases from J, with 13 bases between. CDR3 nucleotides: TGTGCCAGCAGCCCCCCGACAGGCAGCTCTGGAAACACCATATATTTT. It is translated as CASSPPTGSSGNTIYF.

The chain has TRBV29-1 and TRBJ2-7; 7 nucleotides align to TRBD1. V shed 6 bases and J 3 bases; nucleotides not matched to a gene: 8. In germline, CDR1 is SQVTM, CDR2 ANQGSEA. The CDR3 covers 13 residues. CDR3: CSVDQGDRYEQYF. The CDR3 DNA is TGCAGCGTCGACCAGGGGGATCGCTACGAGCAGTACTTC.

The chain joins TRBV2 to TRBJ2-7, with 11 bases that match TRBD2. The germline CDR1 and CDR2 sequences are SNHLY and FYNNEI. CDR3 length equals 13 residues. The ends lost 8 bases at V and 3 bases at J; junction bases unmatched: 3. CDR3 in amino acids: CASVAGGNYEQYF. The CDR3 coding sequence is TGTGCCAGCGTAGCGGGAGGGAACTACGAGCAGTACTTC.

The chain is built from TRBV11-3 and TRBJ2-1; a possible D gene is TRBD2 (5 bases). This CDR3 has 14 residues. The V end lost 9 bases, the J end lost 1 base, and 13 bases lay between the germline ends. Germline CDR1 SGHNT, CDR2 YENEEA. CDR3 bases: TGTGCCAGTCGAGGGCAGGAGTCCTACAATGAGCAGTTCTTC. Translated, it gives CASRGQESYNEQFF.

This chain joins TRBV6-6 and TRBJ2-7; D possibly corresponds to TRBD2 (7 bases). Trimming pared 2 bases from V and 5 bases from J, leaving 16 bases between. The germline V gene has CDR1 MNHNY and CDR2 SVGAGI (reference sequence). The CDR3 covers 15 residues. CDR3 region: CASSYPGEGGHEQYF. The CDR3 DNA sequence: TGTGCCAGCAGTTACCCCGGGGAGGGGGGCCACGAGCAGTACTTC.

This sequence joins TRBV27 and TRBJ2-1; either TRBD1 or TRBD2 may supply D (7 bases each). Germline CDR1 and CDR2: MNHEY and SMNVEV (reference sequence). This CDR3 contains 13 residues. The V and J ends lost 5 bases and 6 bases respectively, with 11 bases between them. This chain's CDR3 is CASSQGGPNEQFF. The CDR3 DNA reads TGTGCCAGCAGTCAGGGGGGGCCCAATGAGCAGTTCTTC.

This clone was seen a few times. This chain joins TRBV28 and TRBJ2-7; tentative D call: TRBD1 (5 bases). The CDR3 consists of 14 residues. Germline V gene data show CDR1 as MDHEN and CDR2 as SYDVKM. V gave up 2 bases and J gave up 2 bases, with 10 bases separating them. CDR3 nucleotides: TGTGCCAGCAGTTTACCCAGGGTACCCTACGAGCAGTACTTC. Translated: CASSLPRVPYEQYF.

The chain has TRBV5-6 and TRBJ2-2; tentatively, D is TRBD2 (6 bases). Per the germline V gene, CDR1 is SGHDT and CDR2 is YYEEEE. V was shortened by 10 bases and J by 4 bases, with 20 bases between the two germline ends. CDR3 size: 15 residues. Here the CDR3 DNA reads TGTGCCGGAGGGCCCCCAGCGTCGGGCACCGGGGAGCTGTTTTTT. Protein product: CAGGPPASGTGELFF.